The source of this TCR beta chain is a study of shared clonotypes between healthy human individuals. V dropped 4 bases and J dropped 3 bases, with 16 bases sitting between them. Germline loops: CDR1 MNHEY, CDR2 SMNVEV (reference sequence). The CDR3 totals 15 residues. Selected positively for CCR7 and CD45RO-negative, naive CD8 cells excluded terminally differentiated effector memory CD45RA+ cells. To note about this clone: Its target is unknown.

Clones were read by immunoSEQ multiplex PCR, and TCRdb kept only the in-frame ones, dropping some. The sample carries millions of clones, 85% to 95% recorded once. Notes on the study in general: The sharing of roughly 5% of naive CD4 clonotypes was seen across a handful of donors.

The sample was naive CD8+ T cells sorted from blood. This sequence joins TRBV27 and TRBJ2-7; D is possibly TRBD2 (5 bases). The sequence was obtained from a man between 18 and 35 years old in good health. The CDR3: CASSSFGGYNYEQYF. CDR3 in DNA: TGTGCCAGCAGTTCTTTCGGCGGGTATAACTACGAGCAGTACTTC.